Listed here is a single TCR beta chain. Original handling: Estimates of nucleated cell counts were drawn from the amplification of reference gene primers. Repertoires were generated with immunoSEQ multiplex PCR, while TCRdb's copy carries only in-frame clones and drops some. V and J calls and clone size follow that table, whereas D and trimming were derived from the DNA. The table includes about 250,000 clones, around nine tenths detected once. In Seattle, patients joined the study during active infection and were tracked longitudinally. The source of the sample is a study of blood T cell repertoires in COVID-19. Study-level background: The study drew acute and convalescent COVID-19 samples from the United States, Italy and Spain.

Trimming at V came to 6 bases and at J to 10 bases, leaving 9 bases not matched to a gene. Germline values: CDR1 MNHEY, CDR2 SVGAGI. The length of the CDR3 is 14 residues. V is TRBV6-5 and J is TRBJ1-6; 7 nucleotides match TRBD1. Source material: peripheral blood. The source of this sequence is a young man with COVID-19, enrolled during active disease. CDR3 DNA: TGTGCCAGCAGGTATACAGGGGTTAACTCACCCCTCCACTTT. Its translation: CASRYTGVNSPLHF.